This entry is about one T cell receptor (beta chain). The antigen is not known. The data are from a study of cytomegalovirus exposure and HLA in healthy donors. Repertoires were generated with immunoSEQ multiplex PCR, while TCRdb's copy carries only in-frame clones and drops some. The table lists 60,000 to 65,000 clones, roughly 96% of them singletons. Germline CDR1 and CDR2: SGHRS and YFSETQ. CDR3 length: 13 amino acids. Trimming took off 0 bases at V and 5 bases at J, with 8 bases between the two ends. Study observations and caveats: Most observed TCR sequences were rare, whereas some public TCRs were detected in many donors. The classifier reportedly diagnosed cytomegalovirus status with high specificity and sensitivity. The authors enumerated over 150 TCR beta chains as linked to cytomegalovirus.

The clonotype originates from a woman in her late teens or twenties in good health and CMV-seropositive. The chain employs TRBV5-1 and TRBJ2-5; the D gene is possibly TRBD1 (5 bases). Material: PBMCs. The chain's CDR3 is CASSLGSGETQYF. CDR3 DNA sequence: TGCGCCAGCAGCTTGGGCTCAGGGGAGACCCAGTACTTC.